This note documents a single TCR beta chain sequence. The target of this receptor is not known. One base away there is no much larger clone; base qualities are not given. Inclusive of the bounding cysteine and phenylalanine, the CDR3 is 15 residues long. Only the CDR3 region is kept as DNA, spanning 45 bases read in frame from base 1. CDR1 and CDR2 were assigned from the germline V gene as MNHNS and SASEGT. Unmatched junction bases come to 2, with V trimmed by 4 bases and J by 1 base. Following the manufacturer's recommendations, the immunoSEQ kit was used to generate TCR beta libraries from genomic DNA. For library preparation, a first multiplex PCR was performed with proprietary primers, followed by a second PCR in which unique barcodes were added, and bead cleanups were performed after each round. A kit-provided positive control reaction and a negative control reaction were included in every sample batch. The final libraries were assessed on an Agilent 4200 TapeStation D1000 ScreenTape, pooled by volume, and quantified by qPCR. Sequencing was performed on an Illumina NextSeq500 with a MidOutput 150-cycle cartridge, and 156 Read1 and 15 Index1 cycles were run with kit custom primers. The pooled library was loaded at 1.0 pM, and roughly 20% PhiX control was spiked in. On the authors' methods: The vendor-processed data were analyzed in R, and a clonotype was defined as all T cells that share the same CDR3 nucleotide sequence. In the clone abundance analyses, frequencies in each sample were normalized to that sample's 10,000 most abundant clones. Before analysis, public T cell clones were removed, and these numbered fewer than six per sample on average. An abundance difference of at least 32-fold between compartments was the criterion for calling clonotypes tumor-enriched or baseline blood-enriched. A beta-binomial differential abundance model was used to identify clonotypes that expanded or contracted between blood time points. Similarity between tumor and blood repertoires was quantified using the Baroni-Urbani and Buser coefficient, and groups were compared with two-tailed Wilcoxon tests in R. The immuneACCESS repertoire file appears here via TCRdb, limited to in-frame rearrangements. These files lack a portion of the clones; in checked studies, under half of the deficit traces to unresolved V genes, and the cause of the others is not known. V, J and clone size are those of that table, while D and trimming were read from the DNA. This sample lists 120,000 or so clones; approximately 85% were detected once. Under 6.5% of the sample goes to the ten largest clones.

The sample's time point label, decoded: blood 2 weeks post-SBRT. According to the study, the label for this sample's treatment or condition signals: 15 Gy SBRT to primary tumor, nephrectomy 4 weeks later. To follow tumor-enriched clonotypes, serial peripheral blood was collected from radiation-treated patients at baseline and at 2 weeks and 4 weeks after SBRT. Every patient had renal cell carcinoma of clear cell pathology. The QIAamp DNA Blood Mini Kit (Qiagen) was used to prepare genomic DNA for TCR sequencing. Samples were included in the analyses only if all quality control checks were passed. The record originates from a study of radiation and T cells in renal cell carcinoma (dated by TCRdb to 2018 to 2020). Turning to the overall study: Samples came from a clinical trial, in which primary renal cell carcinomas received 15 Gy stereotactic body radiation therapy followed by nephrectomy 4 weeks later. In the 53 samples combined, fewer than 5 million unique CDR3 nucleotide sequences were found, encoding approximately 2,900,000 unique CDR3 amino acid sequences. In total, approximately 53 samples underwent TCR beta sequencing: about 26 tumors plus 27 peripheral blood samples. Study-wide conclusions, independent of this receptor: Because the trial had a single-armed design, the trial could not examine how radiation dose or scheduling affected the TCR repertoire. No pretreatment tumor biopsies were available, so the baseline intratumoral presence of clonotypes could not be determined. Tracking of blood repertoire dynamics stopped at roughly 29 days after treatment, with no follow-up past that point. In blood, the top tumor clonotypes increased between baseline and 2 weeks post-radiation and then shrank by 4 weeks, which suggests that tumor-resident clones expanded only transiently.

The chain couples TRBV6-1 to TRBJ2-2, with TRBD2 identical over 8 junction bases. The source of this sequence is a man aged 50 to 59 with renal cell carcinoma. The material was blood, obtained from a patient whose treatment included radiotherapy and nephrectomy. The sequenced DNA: TGTGCCAGCAGTGTTCTAGCGGGGAACACCGGGGAGCTGTTTTTT. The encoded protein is CASSVLAGNTGELFF.